This is a list of T cell receptor beta chains from one sample in a study of spatial heterogeneity in lung cancer. Each CDR3 protein is one row after TCRdb ran MiXCR on the 5' RACE reads. This sample has some 5,000 distinct CDR3 sequences, with roughly 12% found just once. The sequenced sample was lung tumor tissue, obtained at surgery. The origin of the receptors is a female donor with early-stage non-small cell lung cancer. Each CDR3 is given with its conserved first and last residue. The order of the fields is clone size, D gene, V gene, J gene, CDR3 DNA, CDR3 protein. The D gene is left open where the match is weak. A clone size is listed for some rows: how often the clone was seen (once, few, many), or a class if it is expanded.

>many|TRBD1|TRBV29-1|TRBJ2-7
TGCAGCGTTGGGGACAGGGGAGGCGAGCAGTACTTC
CSVGDRGGEQYF
>medium-sized|TRBD1|TRBV11-3|TRBJ2-1
TGTGCCAGCAGCCGATGGACAGGCCTTGACAATGAGCAGTTCTTC
CASSRWTGLDNEQFF
>many|NA|TRBV11-3|TRBJ2-4
TGTGCCAGCAGCTTACGTGGGAGCGGTGGAAACATTCAGTACTTC
CASSLRGSGGNIQYF
>NA|NA|TRBV7-9|TRBJ2-1
TGTGCCAGCAGTACGAGCGGTTACAATGAGCAGTTCTTC
CASSTSGYNEQFF
>medium-sized|NA|TRBV11-2|TRBJ2-5
TGTGCCAGCAGCATCTCGTTGGAGACCCAGTACTTC
CASSISLETQYF
>many|TRBD2|TRBV7-4|TRBJ2-1
TGTGCCAGCAGCTTAACCACGGCGGGAGGGCTCTACAATGAGCAGTTCTTC
CASSLTTAGGLYNEQFF
>medium-sized|NA|TRBV20-1|TRBJ1-1
TGCAGTGCCAGCAATGGGGGAATGAACACTGAAGCTTTCTTT
CSASNGGMNTEAFF
>medium-sized|NA|TRBV6-5|TRBJ2-1
TGTGCCAGCAGTTACTCGCGGGGAACAAGTCGGAATGAGCAGTTCTTC
CASSYSRGTSRNEQFF
>few|TRBD2|TRBV7-9|TRBJ2-3
TGTGCCAGCAAGCTAGCGGGAGTTGCAGATACGCAGTATTTT
CASKLAGVADTQYF
>NA|NA|TRBV10-2|TRBJ1-5
TGCGCCAGCAGTGATGCGCAATATAGCAATCAGCCCCAGCATTTT
CASSDAQYSNQPQHF
>many|NA|TRBV12-3/TRBV12-4|TRBJ2-3
TGTGCCAGCAGTGATCTAGACGGTACAGATACGCAGTATTTT
CASSDLDGTDTQYF
>medium-sized|NA|TRBV7-7|TRBJ2-6
TGTGCCAGCAGCTCCAATGCGGGAAACAACGTCCTGACTTTC
CASSSNAGNNVLTF
>medium-sized|NA|TRBV7-9|TRBJ2-1
TGTGCCAGCAGCTTAGTAGGCCATGAGCAGTTCTTC
CASSLVGHEQFF
>many|NA|TRBV6-2/TRBV6-3|TRBJ1-1
TGTGCCAGCAGTTACGGACAGAACACTGAAGCTTTCTTT
CASSYGQNTEAFF
>NA|TRBD1|TRBV10-1|TRBJ2-1
TGCGCCAGCAGTGATACAGGGGGATTCTACAATGAGCAGTTCTTC
CASSDTGGFYNEQFF
>many|NA|TRBV29-1|TRBJ2-3
TGCAGCGTTTCACAGCAAAGCACAGATACGCAGTATTTT
CSVSQQSTDTQYF
>NA|NA|TRBV28|TRBJ2-3
TGTGCCAGCAGCTCCCCTTTGGGGGGAACAACAGATACGCAGTATTTT
CASSSPLGGTTDTQYF
>many|NA|TRBV28|TRBJ2-1
TGTGCCAGCAACGTTCACCCCAATGAGCAGTTCTTC
CASNVHPNEQFF
>many|TRBD1|TRBV7-2|TRBJ1-4
TGTGCCAGCAGTCACGACAGGGGAATTGAAAAACTGTTTTTT
CASSHDRGIEKLFF
>medium-sized|NA|TRBV7-9|TRBJ2-5
TGTGCCAGCAGCCCGCAGGGATCGAGGGAGACCCAGTACTTC
CASSPQGSRETQYF
>many|NA|TRBV14|TRBJ2-5
TGTGCCAGCAGCCGTCTGGGGGAGACCCAGTACTTC
CASSRLGETQYF
>many|TRBD1|TRBV2|TRBJ2-3
TGTGCCAGCTTCCCTCAGGGGGTACTTACAGATACGCAGTATTTT
CASFPQGVLTDTQYF